This T cell receptor (beta chain) appears in the sequencing data of a study of regulatory T cells in long-lasting Graves disease. The study, taken as a whole, reports: With persistent disease, TRBV28, TRBJ1-2 and TRBJ2-5 were the favored segments. For persistent Graves' patients, TCR diversity was lower than for newly diagnosed ones.

This clonotype was counted between two and nine times. The antigen remains unidentified. CDR3 regions were amplified by Arm-PCR using iRepertoire HTBI primers to build TCR beta libraries. TCRdb reprocessed the multiplex PCR reads via MiXCR and lists one record per CDR3 protein. This sample carries around 460,000 distinct CDR3 sequences, 20% to 25% of them seen once, and the ten largest clones take 13%. Regarding time point: persistent/refractory GD, antithyroid drugs over 5 years with positive TRAb. The TCR library was made from RNA extracted from PBMCs. A nine-milliliter sample of peripheral blood was drawn into EDTA tubes. Trimming left V 1 base short and J 5 bases short, with 18 bases between. There are 18 residues in the CDR3. Germline CDR1 LNHNV, CDR2 YYDKDF (reference sequence).

The source material was peripheral blood mononuclear cells (PBMCs), sampled when the disease was refractory, from a patient treated with antithyroid drugs. J is TRBJ1-6 and V is TRBV15; D is ambiguous. The sequence came from a female donor with Graves disease. CDR3 DNA sequence: TGTGCCACCAGCAGAGGCTTGGACCGCGCCCCAGATAATTCACCCCTCCACTTT. Translating gives CATSRGLDRAPDNSPLHF.